This entry concerns a single T cell receptor (beta chain). These data come from a study of blood T cell repertoires in COVID-19. The data were produced by immunoSEQ multiplex PCR, yet TCRdb's version contains in-frame clones alone and is incomplete. In the table there are around 71,000 clones, roughly 83% of which are singletons. Germline lookup yields CDR1 SGDLS and CDR2 YYNGEE. This CDR3 has 13 residues. Trimming removed 0 bases at V and 4 bases at J, with 7 bases between. The sequencing input was peripheral blood. The rearrangement uses TRBV9 and TRBJ1-2; no clear D. This TCR came from a man between 65 and 79 years old with acute or convalescent COVID-19. The CDR3 here is CASSVGELYGYTF. The CDR3 nucleotides are TGTGCCAGCAGCGTAGGTGAGCTCTATGGCTACACCTTC.